This T cell receptor beta chain emerged from a study of blood T cell repertoires in COVID-19. Study details: From the United States, Italy and Spain came samples of acute and convalescent COVID-19. PBMCs, B-cell-depleted T cells, or T cells were the source of the cDNA or gDNA that made up the material.

With V trimmed by 10 bases and J by 7 bases, 9 bases remained unmatched. Germline V gene sequence: CDR1 ENHRY, CDR2 SYGVKD. The CDR3 extends over 13 amino acids. Symptom resolution, clearance, or two negative PCRs marked donors in Cohort 3 as recovered. Profiled with immunoSEQ multiplex PCR; TCRdb holds only in-frame clones, not every one. The repertoire holds 200,000 or so clones, with 89% as singletons. The material sequenced was PBMCs or T cells enriched from blood (not recorded which). The rearrangement uses TRBV10-3 and TRBJ2-1, with 8 bases that match TRBD1. The receptor comes from a woman aged 18-29 years who had recovered from COVID-19. CDR3 protein: CATRDRSPNEQFF. As DNA, the CDR3 is TGTGCCACCCGGGACAGGTCCCCGAATGAGCAGTTCTTC.